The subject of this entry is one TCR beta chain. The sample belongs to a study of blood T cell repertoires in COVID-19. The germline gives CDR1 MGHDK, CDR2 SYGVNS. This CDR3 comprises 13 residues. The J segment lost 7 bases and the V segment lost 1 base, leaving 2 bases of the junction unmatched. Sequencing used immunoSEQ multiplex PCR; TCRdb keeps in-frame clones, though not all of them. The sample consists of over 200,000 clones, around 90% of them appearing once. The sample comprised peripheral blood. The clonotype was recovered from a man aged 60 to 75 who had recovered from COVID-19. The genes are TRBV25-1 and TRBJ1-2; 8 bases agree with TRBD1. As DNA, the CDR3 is TGTGCCAGCAGTGAATTTGGACAGGGTGGCTACACCTTC. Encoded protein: CASSEFGQGGYTF.